This TCR beta chain originates from a study of blood T cell repertoires in COVID-19. The wider study: The United States, Italy and Spain supplied acute and convalescent COVID-19 samples.

Assay used: immunoSEQ multiplex PCR; TCRdb lists only in-frame clones, some missing. This sample has 130,000 or so clones, with about 89% found just once. Those enrolled in Seattle joined during active infection and were followed longitudinally afterward. CDR1 SGHRS and CDR2 YFSETQ come from the germline V gene. The CDR3 extends over 13 amino acids. Sequencing used peripheral blood. This rearrangement joins TRBV5-1 to TRBJ1-4, with D hard to call. With the DNA end fitting TRBJ2-2 better, the J assignment may be wrong. The clonotype was recovered from a woman in her 70s with COVID-19, enrolled during active disease. The DNA for the CDR3 is TGCGCCAGCAGCTTGAGACCCGGATTGGAGCTGTTTTTT. The encoded protein is CASSLRPGLELFF.